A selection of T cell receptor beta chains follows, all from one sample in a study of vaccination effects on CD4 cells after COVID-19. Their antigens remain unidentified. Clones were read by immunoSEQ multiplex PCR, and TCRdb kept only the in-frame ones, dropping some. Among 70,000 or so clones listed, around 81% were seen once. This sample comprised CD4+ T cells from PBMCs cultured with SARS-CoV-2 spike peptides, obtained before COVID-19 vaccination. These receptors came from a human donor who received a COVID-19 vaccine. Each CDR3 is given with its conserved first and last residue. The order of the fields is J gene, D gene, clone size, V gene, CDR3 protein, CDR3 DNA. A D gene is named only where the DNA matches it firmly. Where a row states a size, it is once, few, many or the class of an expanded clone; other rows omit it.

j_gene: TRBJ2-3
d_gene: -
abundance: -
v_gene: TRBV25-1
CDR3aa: CASSGIPGRPGRDTQYF
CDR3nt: TGTGCCAGCAGCGGTATACCGGGACGACCGGGCCGAGATACGCAGTATTTT

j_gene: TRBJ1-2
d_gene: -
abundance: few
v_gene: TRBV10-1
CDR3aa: CARRYPDSNYGYTF
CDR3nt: TGCGCCCGCCGATACCCGGACAGTAACTATGGCTACACCTTC

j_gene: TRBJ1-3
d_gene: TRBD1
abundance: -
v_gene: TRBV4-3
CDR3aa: CASSQTGGSGNTIYF
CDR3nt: TGCGCCAGCAGCCAAACAGGGGGCTCTGGAAACACCATATATTTT

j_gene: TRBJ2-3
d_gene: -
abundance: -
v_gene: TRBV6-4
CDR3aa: CASSDSGRQRDTQYF
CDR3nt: TGTGCCAGCAGTGATTCAGGTCGCCAGAGAGATACGCAGTATTTT

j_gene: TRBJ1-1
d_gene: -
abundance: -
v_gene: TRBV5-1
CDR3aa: CASSKRDGGVDTEAFF
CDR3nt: TGCGCCAGCAGCAAGAGGGACGGAGGGGTCGACACTGAAGCTTTCTTT

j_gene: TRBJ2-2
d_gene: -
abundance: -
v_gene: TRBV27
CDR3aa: CASSFGGDTGELFF
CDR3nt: TGTGCCAGCAGTTTTGGAGGGGACACCGGGGAGCTGTTTTTT

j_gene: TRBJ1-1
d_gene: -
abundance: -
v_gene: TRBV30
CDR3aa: CAWSPPPGWTEAFF
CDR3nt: TGTGCCTGGAGCCCCCCCCCGGGTTGGACTGAAGCTTTCTTT

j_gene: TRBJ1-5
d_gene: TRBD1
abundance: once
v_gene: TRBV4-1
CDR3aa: CASSSKTGRRVGNQPQHF
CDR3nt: TGCGCCAGCAGCTCGAAGACAGGGCGGCGAGTAGGCAATCAGCCCCAGCATTTT

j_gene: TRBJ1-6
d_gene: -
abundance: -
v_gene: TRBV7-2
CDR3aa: CASSRGGGTGNSPLHF
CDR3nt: TGTGCCAGCAGCCGGGGTGGGGGCACCGGTAATTCACCCCTCCACTTT

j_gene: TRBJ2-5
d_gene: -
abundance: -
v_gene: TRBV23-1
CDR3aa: CASSHGRDEEKTPIQETQYF
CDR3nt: TGCGCCAGCAGTCACGGCCGGGACGAAGAGAAGACGCCTATCCAAGAGACCCAGTACTTC

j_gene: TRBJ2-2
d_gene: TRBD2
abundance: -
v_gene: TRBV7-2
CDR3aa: CASSLWPGGPGGELFF
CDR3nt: TGTGCCAGCAGCTTATGGCCGGGGGGGCCAGGCGGGGAGCTGTTTTTT

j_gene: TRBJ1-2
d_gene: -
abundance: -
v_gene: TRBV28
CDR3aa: CASSWTAIYGYTF
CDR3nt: TGTGCCAGCAGTTGGACAGCTATATATGGCTACACCTTC

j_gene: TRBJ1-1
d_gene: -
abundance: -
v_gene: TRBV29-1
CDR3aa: CSVGNRNTEAFF
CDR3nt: TGCAGCGTTGGGAATAGAAACACTGAAGCTTTCTTT

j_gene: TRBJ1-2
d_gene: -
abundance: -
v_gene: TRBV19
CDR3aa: CASSMQGPRPGGYTF
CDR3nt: TGTGCCAGTAGTATGCAGGGGCCGCGTCCCGGGGGCTACACCTTC

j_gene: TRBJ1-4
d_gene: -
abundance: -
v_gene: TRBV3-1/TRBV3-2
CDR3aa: CASRTGGTLNEKLFF
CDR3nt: TGTGCCAGCAGGACCGGAGGGACACTTAATGAAAAACTGTTTTTT

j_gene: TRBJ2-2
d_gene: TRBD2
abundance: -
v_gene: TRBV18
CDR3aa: CASSPSIAGGNTGELFF
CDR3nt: TGTGCCAGCTCACCCTCGATAGCGGGGGGGAACACCGGGGAGCTGTTTTTT

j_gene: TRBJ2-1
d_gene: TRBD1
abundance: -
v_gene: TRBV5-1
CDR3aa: CASSSDRDEQFF
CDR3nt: TGCGCCAGCAGCTCGGACAGGGATGAGCAGTTCTTC

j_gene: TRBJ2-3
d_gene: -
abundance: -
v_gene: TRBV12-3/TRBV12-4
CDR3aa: CASSPADTQYF
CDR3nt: TGTGCCAGCAGCCCTGCAGATACGCAGTATTTT

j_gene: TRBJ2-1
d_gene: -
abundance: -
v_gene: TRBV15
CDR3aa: CATSRASQAVNNEQFF
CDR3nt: TGTGCCACCAGCAGAGCCTCCCAGGCAGTTAACAATGAGCAGTTCTTC

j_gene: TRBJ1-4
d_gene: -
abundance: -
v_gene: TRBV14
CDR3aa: CASSQDRGGNEKLFF
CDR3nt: TGTGCCAGCAGCCAAGACAGGGGAGGGAATGAAAAACTGTTTTTT

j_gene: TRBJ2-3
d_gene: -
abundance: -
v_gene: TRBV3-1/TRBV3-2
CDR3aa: CASSQWNTDTQYF
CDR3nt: TGTGCCAGCAGCCAGTGGAACACAGATACGCAGTATTTT

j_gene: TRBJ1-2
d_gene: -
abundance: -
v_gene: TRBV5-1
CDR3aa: CASSLRGTDYGYTF
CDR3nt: TGCGCCAGCAGCTTGAGGGGGACTGACTATGGCTACACCTTC

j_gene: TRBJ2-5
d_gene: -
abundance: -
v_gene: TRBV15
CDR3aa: CASLRDPQETQYF
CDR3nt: TGTGCCTCACTGAGGGACCCCCAAGAGACCCAGTACTTC

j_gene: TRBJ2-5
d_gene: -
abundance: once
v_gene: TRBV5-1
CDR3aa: CASSLGSPNQETQYF
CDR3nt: TGCGCCAGCAGCTTGGGGTCCCCCAACCAAGAGACCCAGTACTTC

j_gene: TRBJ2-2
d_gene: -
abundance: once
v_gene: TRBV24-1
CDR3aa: CATSDLTRNTGELFF
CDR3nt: TGTGCCACCAGTGATTTGACAAGGAACACCGGGGAGCTGTTTTTT

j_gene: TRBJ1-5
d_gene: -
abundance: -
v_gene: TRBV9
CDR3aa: CASSVPTARERFNQPQHF
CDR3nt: TGTGCCAGCAGCGTTCCTACGGCCAGAGAGAGATTCAATCAGCCCCAGCATTTT

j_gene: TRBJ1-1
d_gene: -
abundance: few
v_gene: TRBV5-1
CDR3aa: CASSLSGVTEAFF
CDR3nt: TGCGCCAGCAGCTTGTCTGGGGTCACTGAAGCTTTCTTT

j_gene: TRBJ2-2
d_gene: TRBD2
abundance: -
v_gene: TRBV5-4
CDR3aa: CASSLAGGVNTGELFF
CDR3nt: TGTGCCAGCAGCTTGGCCGGGGGGGTGAACACCGGGGAGCTGTTTTTT

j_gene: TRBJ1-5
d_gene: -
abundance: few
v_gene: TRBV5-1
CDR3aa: CASSLEAGGNQPQHF
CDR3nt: TGCGCCAGCAGCTTGGAGGCAGGGGGCAATCAGCCCCAGCATTTT

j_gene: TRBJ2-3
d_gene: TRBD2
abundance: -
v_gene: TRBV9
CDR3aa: CASSVALAGGGTRTDTQYF
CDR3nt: TGTGCCAGCAGCGTAGCACTAGCGGGGGGCGGCACTCGCACAGATACGCAGTATTTT

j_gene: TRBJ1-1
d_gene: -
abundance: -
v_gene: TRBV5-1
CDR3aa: CASSLGVRGTEAFF
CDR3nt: TGCGCCAGCAGCTTGGGTGTTCGTGGGACTGAAGCTTTCTTT

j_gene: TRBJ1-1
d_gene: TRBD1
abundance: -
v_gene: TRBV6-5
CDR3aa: CASTLGRGPQGEAFF
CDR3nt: TGTGCCAGCACTCTCGGGAGGGGGCCCCAGGGTGAAGCTTTCTTT

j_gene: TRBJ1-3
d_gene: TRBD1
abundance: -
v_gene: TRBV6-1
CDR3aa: CASSDRDRGPGSGNTIYF
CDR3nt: TGTGCCAGCAGTGACCGGGACAGGGGGCCAGGGTCTGGAAACACCATATATTTT